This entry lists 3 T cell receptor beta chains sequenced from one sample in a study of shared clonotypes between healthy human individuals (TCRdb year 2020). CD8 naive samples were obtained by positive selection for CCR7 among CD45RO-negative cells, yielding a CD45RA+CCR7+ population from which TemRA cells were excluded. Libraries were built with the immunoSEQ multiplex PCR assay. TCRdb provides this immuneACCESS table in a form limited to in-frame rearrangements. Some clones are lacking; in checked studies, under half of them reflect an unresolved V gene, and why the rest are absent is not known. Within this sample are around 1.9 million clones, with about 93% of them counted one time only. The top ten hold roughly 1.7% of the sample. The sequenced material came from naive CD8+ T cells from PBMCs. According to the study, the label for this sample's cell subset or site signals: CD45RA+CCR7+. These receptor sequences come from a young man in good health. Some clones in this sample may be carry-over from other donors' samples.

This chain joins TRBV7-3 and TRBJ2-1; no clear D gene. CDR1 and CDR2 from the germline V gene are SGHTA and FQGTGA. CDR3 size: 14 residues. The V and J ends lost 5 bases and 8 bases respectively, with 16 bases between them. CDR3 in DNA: TGTGCCAGCAGCCCCATAATAGGCACGGATGAGCAGTTCTTC. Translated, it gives CASSPIIGTDEQFF.

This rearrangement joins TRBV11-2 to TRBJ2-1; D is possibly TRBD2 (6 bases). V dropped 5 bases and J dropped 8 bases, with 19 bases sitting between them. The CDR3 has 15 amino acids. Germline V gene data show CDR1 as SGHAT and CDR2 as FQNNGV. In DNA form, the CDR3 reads TGTGCCAGCAGCCCAGGAACCCTGGGGAGGTATGAGCAGTTCTTC. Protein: CASSPGTLGRYEQFF.

The CDR3 here is CASSEKRGVYNEQFF. CDR3 bases: TGTGCCAGTAGCGAAAAGCGGGGGGTCTACAATGAGCAGTTCTTC. V is TRBV19 and J is TRBJ2-1, with 9 bases fitting TRBD2. CDR1 and CDR2 from the germline V gene are LNHDA and SQIVND (reference sequence). Trimming at V came to 6 bases and at J to 3 bases, leaving 6 bases not matched to a gene. The CDR3 is made up of 15 amino acids. The full variable domain, with the rest looked up from reference TRBV19 and TRBJ2-1, is DGGITQSPKYLFRKEGQNVTLSCEQNLNHDAMYWYRQDPGQGLRLIYYSQIVNDFQKGDIAEGYSVSREKKESFPLTVTSAQKNPTAFYLCASSEKRGVYNEQFFGPGTRLTVL.